Shown below are 23 T cell receptor beta chains from a single sample sequenced in a study of blood T cells in healthy people across ages. Using a J-beta primer mix together with a sample-barcoded 5' primer, a second PCR was run for about 6 to 12 cycles. TCRdb re-analysed the 5' RACE reads in MiXCR, keeping a single row per CDR3 protein. The table shows fewer than 800,000 distinct CDR3 sequences, with approximately 31% occurring only once. Source material: blood. The receptors here all came from a woman of 80 years or more in good health.

This clonotype was observed a handful of times. The chain joins TRBV18 to TRBJ1-2; TRBD1 matches 7 bases. CDR1 is KGHSH and CDR2 is LQKENI in the germline V gene. Germline trimming cut 5 bases from V and 4 bases from J; bases unmatched to any gene: 7. The CDR3 is 14 residues long. The CDR3 DNA sequence: TGTGCCAGCTCAGCCGACAGGGCCTCCTATGGCTACACCTTC. Its protein product is CASSADRASYGYTF.

This rearrangement joins TRBV19 to TRBJ2-7; D might be TRBD2 (5 bases). The CDR3 is 13 amino acids. Deletions cut 6 bases from V and 1 base from J, with 10 bases between. From germline, CDR1 is LNHDA and CDR2 SQIVND (reference sequence). The CDR3 spells CASRTGESYEQYF. CDR3 coding DNA: TGTGCCAGTAGAACCGGGGAATCCTACGAGCAGTACTTC.

This clonotype was picked up many times. V and J are TRBV16 and TRBJ2-7; D unresolved. The CDR3 extends over 14 amino acids. Trimming left V 0 bases short and J 5 bases short, with 11 bases between. Germline CDR1 reads KGHSY; CDR2 reads FQNENV. CDR3 protein: CASSQSERVNEQYF. The CDR3 nucleotides are TGTGCCAGCAGCCAATCTGAAAGGGTCAACGAGCAGTACTTC.

This clonotype has a count of ten or more. The chain couples TRBV6-1 to TRBJ1-2, with D unclear. Germline CDR1 and CDR2: MNHNS and SASEGT. The CDR3 is 14 residues long. V lost 2 bases to trimming and J lost 8 bases, with 15 bases between them. CDR3 amino acids: CASSEQLPGGGYTF. CDR3 nucleotides: TGTGCCAGCAGTGAACAGCTACCGGGTGGCGGCTACACCTTC.

This chain links TRBV5-1 with TRBJ2-5; a possible D gene is TRBD1 (5 bases). In germline, CDR1 is SGHRS, CDR2 YFSETQ. V was cut by 1 base and J by 2 bases, with 15 bases left in between. The CDR3 consists of 16 residues. DNA of the CDR3: TGCGCCAGCAGCTTGATACTTGACAGCCAACAAGAGACCCAGTACTTC. This gives the protein CASSLILDSQQETQYF.

Only a few counts were recorded for this clonotype. This sequence joins TRBV6-1 and TRBJ1-5; weak D call: TRBD1 (5 bases). V was pared by 0 bases and J by 4 bases, with 7 bases between. Germline CDR1 reads MNHNS; CDR2 reads SASEGT. The CDR3 length is 14 residues. CDR3 coding DNA: TGTGCCAGCAGTGAAGCGGGGGTAAATCAGCCCCAGCATTTT. Protein product: CASSEAGVNQPQHF.

V usage is TRBV7-9 and J usage is TRBJ1-2; no firm D call. Trimming stripped 0 bases from V and 7 bases from J, with 12 bases between. Germline CDR1 and CDR2: SEHNR and FQNEAQ (reference sequence). The CDR3 spans 14 residues. The CDR3 sequence is CASSLATAGFGYTF. The CDR3 nucleotides read TGTGCCAGCAGCTTAGCTACGGCGGGATTTGGCTACACCTTC. Together with reference TRBV7-9 and TRBJ1-2, the CDR3 gives the full variable domain: DTGVSQNPRHKITKRGQNVTFRCDPISEHNRLYWYRQTLGQGPEFLTYFQNEAQLEKSRLLSDRFSAERPKGSFSTLEIQRTEQGDSAMYLCASSLATAGFGYTFGSGTRLTVV.

The chain links TRBV12-3 or TRBV12-4 to TRBJ2-1; 9 nucleotides match TRBD2. Losses at the gene ends were 2 bases for V and 7 bases for J; bases not matched to a gene: 15. The CDR3 is 18 amino acids. This CDR3 reads CASSLRLGAAGGGNEQFF. In DNA form, the CDR3 reads TGTGCCAGCAGTTTACGTTTAGGAGCGGCGGGGGGGGGTAATGAGCAGTTCTTC.

In the case of this clonotype: A much larger clone lies a single base off, so this may be a read error. This sequence joins TRBV5-1 and TRBJ2-1; 11 bases agree with TRBD2. The length of the CDR3 is 15 residues. Germline CDR1 and CDR2: SGHRS and YFSETQ. CDR3 residues: CASSTSGGTYNGQFF. The DNA for the CDR3 is TGCGCCAGCAGCACTAGCGGGGGAACCTACAATGGGCAGTTCTTC.

This clonotype occurred many times. The chain has TRBV6-5 and TRBJ2-7; 7 bases line up with TRBD1. CDR3 length: 15 amino acids. J was trimmed by 2 bases and V by 2 bases; bases with no gene match: 6. The germline V gene encodes CDR1 MNHEY and CDR2 SVGAGI. This chain's CDR3 is CASSYDRQGAYEQYF. As DNA, the CDR3 is TGTGCCAGCAGTTACGATCGACAGGGAGCCTACGAGCAGTACTTC.

This clonotype was detected many times. This rearrangement joins TRBV7-3 to TRBJ2-3; D tentatively fits TRBD1 or TRBD2 (5 bases each). Germline-derived CDR1 and CDR2 are SGHTA and FQGTGA. The CDR3 runs 14 residues. V was clipped by 6 bases and J by 1 base, with 11 bases between them. This CDR3 reads CASSRRGRTDTQYF. The CDR3 DNA is TGTGCCAGCAGTAGACGGGGCCGCACAGATACGCAGTATTTT.

J is TRBJ2-2 and V is TRBV6-1; 8 bases agree with TRBD1. Germline V gene lookup returns CDR1 MNHNS and CDR2 SASEGT. The V and J ends lost 6 bases and 4 bases, in that order; junction bases with no gene match: 4. CDR3 length equals 14 residues. CDR3 DNA: TGTGCCAGCAGGGACAGGGTGGCCACCGGGGAGCTGTTTTTT. Translation gives CASRDRVATGELFF.

With regard to this clonotype: A much larger clone is a single base away; this may be a read error. The CDR3 DNA reads as TGTGCCGGCAGCGTAGGCGACGGGCGTGGCACAGATACGCAGTATTTT. Translation: CAGSVGDGRGTDTQYF. This chain connects TRBV9 to TRBJ2-3; D is unresolved. Germline V lookup: CDR1 SGDLS, CDR2 YYNGEE. The CDR3 has 16 amino acids.

The chain links TRBV20-1 to TRBJ2-1; either TRBD1 or TRBD2 may supply D (5 bases each). V was trimmed by 5 bases and J by 6 bases, leaving 14 bases between them. This CDR3 has 13 residues. Germline V lookup: CDR1 DFQATT, CDR2 SNEGSKA (reference sequence). The CDR3 here is CSAGGHNGNEQFF. The CDR3 DNA reads as TGCAGTGCTGGGGGTCACAATGGCAATGAGCAGTTCTTC.

This clonotype has ten or more counts. The CDR3 region has the DNA TGTGCCATCAGGAAAAACGATGAGCAGTTCTTC. Residues: CAIRKNDEQFF. The V and J genes are TRBV10-3 and TRBJ2-1, with D unresolved. V was shortened by 6 bases and J by 8 bases, with 8 bases between the two germline ends. The CDR3 is 11 residues long. Germline V gene data show CDR1 as ENHRY and CDR2 as SYGVKD.

The chain links TRBV10-3 to TRBJ1-1; 11 bases are a match to TRBD1. The CDR3 has 15 residues. CDR1 and CDR2 from the germline V gene are ENHRY and SYGVKD. The ends lost 4 bases at V and 4 bases at J; junction bases unmatched: 5. The CDR3 DNA is TGTGCCATCAGTGGGAACGGGACAGGGGGCACTGAAGCTTTCTTT. Translation: CAISGNGTGGTEAFF.

This clonotype appeared many times. A much larger clonotype is one base distant, so this may be a read error. V usage is TRBV7-2 and J usage is TRBJ2-7, with D possibly matching TRBD2 (7 bases). CDR3 length equals 15 residues. The V gene lost 5 bases and the J gene lost 3 bases, with 17 bases spanning the gap. Germline loops: CDR1 SGHTA, CDR2 FQGNSA. Here the CDR3 reads CASSPYTGRGYEQYF. The CDR3 bases are TGTGCCAGCAGCCCCTATACAGGGAGGGGCTACGAGCAGTACTTC.

The V gene is TRBV6-1, the J gene TRBJ1-5; tentative D call: TRBD1 (6 bases). Germline-derived CDR1 and CDR2 are MNHNS and SASEGT. CDR3 length: 13 residues. V was pared by 8 bases and J by 4 bases, with 12 bases between. The CDR3: CASYGQRNQPQHF. CDR3 sequence (DNA): TGTGCCAGCTACGGACAGAGAAATCAGCCCCAGCATTTT.

There are many counts of this clonotype. CDR3 DNA sequence: TGTGCCAGCAGCCTTCGCGGGACTAGCGGGGGGTTCACCTACGAGCAGTACTTC. Encoded protein: CASSLRGTSGGFTYEQYF. The chain combines TRBV7-2 with TRBJ2-7; 15 bases map to TRBD2. The junction had 10 bases not matched to a gene; V was cut back by 5 bases and J by 2 bases. The CDR3 is made up of 18 amino acids. Germline CDR1 and CDR2: SGHTA and FQGNSA.

The count of this clonotype is one. A read error is possible here, since a much larger clone lies one base away. The J gene is TRBJ2-7, the V gene TRBV20-1; 11 bases agree with TRBD2. Germline-derived CDR1 and CDR2 are DFQATT and SNEGSKA (reference sequence). The CDR3 is made up of 14 amino acids. The junction had 4 bases not matched to a gene; V was cut back by 2 bases and J by 4 bases. CDR3 loop: CSARLAGGRYEQYF. The CDR3 DNA is TGCAGTGCTAGATTAGCGGGGGGGCGTTACGAGCAGTACTTC.

The J gene is TRBJ1-1, the V gene TRBV10-3; the match to TRBD1 covers 7 bases. This CDR3 region has 17 residues. J gave up 2 bases and V 11 bases, and 20 bases lay outside the gene matches. Germline V gene lookup returns CDR1 ENHRY and CDR2 SYGVKD. The CDR3 is CAVARSQGQEPNTEAFF. CDR3 coding DNA: TGTGCCGTCGCGAGATCACAGGGGCAAGAACCAAACACTGAAGCTTTCTTT.

A few counts support this clonotype. A much bigger clone sits one base away, suggesting this may be a read error. The gene calls are TRBV2 and TRBJ2-5, with 10 bases identical to TRBD1. CDR1 is SNHLY, CDR2 FYNNEI, per germline. CDR3 length: 16 amino acids. V shed 6 bases, J shed 11 bases, and the junction held 18 bases outside the gene matches. The CDR3 coding sequence is TGTGCCAGCAGACTAGACAGGGGGCGCATTATCTACGGGCAGTACTTC. Translating it yields CASRLDRGRIIYGQYF.

This clonotype was seen many times. V usage is TRBV6-6 and J usage is TRBJ1-6; D not resolved. The V gene's germline CDR1 is MNHNY and CDR2 SVGAGI (reference sequence). The V and J ends lost 6 bases and 14 bases respectively, with 14 bases between them. The CDR3 contains 12 residues. The CDR3 region is CASSRPREALHF. The CDR3 nucleotides are TGTGCCAGCAGCCGGCCCCGGGAGGCCCTCCACTTT.